The entry below describes one T cell receptor beta chain. Its antigen remains unidentified. The data originate from a study of cytomegalovirus exposure and HLA in healthy donors. Notes on the study in general: A missense DCLRE1C variant was associated with V- and J-gene trimming of TCR beta chains in a later analysis, and an independent cohort replicated the association.

Germline V gives CDR1 SQVTM, CDR2 ANQGSEA. The CDR3 consists of 14 residues. Trimming took 4 bases from V and 5 from J; bases not matched to a gene: 8. The PCR employed 60 Vbeta primers together with 13 Jbeta primers. The table came from immunoSEQ multiplex PCR; TCRdb's copy has only in-frame clones and leaves some out. Here the sample spans about 160,000 clones, roughly 79% being singletons. The material sequenced was PBMCs. The chain has TRBV29-1 and TRBJ2-7, with 10 nucleotides matching TRBD2. This clonotype originated in a woman in her 40s in good health and CMV-seronegative. The CDR3 nucleotides read TGCAGCGTTGGGCTAGCGGGAGAAACCCACGAGCAGTACTTC. The encoded protein is CSVGLAGETHEQYF.